A selection of T cell receptor beta chains follows, all from one sample in a study of shared T cell receptors in the human thymus. This table comes from immunoSEQ multiplex PCR, and its TCRdb copy is limited to in-frame clones, with some not included. The repertoire holds approximately 660,000 clones, with 85% to 90% as singletons. The sample was also linked to a second study, of human thymus T cells.

Input material: thymocytes. The receptors shown here come from a boy under two years old with a congenital heart defect. Each CDR3 is given with its conserved first and last residue. A D gene is named only where the DNA matches it firmly. Not all rows give a size; the values are once, few, many and, for expanded clones, a class.

clone size	V gene	J gene	D gene	CDR3 DNA	CDR3 protein
-	TRBV13	TRBJ1-1	-	TGTGCCAGCAGCCGCCTTGCAGGGAACACTGAAGCTTTCTTT	CASSRLAGNTEAFF
-	TRBV10-3	TRBJ2-7	TRBD1	TGTGCCACCCGCTCCGGGACAGGGGACAACGAGCAGTACTTC	CATRSGTGDNEQYF
-	TRBV6-5	TRBJ2-7	TRBD1	TGTGCCAGCAGTGGGGACAGGCCTGGCTACGAGCAGTACTTC	CASSGDRPGYEQYF
-	TRBV5-5	TRBJ2-1	-	TGTGCCAGCAGCTTCTTAAATGAGCAGTTCTTC	CASSFLNEQFF
-	TRBV10-1	TRBJ2-7	TRBD1	TGCGCCAGCTCCGGGCAGGGGGACGACGAGCAGTACTTC	CASSGQGDDEQYF
-	TRBV19	TRBJ2-7	TRBD1	TGTGCCAGTAGTGACGACAGGGGCTACGAGCAGTACTTC	CASSDDRGYEQYF
-	TRBV11-3	TRBJ2-1	-	TGTGCCAGCAGCTTAGTAGCGGGCCAGGGGCCGGACAATGAGCAGTTCTTC	CASSLVAGQGPDNEQFF
-	TRBV19	TRBJ1-1	-	TGTGCCAGTAGTTTGGTAACACAGAACACTGAAGCTTTCTTT	CASSLVTQNTEAFF
-	TRBV19	TRBJ1-1	-	TGTGCCAGTACCCTTCAAAGGAGCACGAAAACTTTCTTT	CASTLQRSTKTFF
-	TRBV10-3	TRBJ2-2	TRBD2	TGTGCCATCAGTGAGTCGAACTCCCTGCTTTGGCGGGAGGAGAACACCGGGGAGCTGTTTTTT	CAISESNSLLWREENTGELFF
-	TRBV4-2	TRBJ2-2	TRBD2	TGTGCCAGCAGCCAAGAGCAGGGAGGGGCCGGGGAGCTGTTTTTT	CASSQEQGGAGELFF
-	TRBV27	TRBJ2-2	TRBD2	TGTGCCAGCAGTCCCCTGCGGGAGGAAACCGGGGAGCTGTTTTTT	CASSPLREETGELFF
-	TRBV7-3	TRBJ2-1	-	TGTGCCAGCAGCTTAAACCGAGGCAATGAGCAGTTCTTC	CASSLNRGNEQFF
-	TRBV30	TRBJ2-7	-	TGTGCCTGGAGTTCCCCCGCGAAGTACGAGCAGTACTTC	CAWSSPAKYEQYF
-	TRBV7-2	TRBJ1-5	TRBD1	TGTGCCAGCAGCTCCGCCGGGACAGGGGGCGTGGAACAGCCCCAGCATTTT	CASSSAGTGGVEQPQHF
-	TRBV28	TRBJ1-1	TRBD1	TGTGCCAGTTCGGACAGGGCAACTGAAGCTTTCTTT	CASSDRATEAFF
-	TRBV25-1	TRBJ2-6	-	TGTGCCAGCAGTGAGGCGGGGGCCGGGGCCAACGTCCTGACTTTC	CASSEAGAGANVLTF
once	TRBV27	TRBJ2-5	TRBD1	TGTGCCAGCAGTTTAACACAGGGGGGGACCCAGTACTTC	CASSLTQGGTQYF
-	TRBV4-3	TRBJ2-1	TRBD2	TGCGCCAGCAGCCAAGAACCCCCCCTAGCGGGAGCGACTGAGCAGTTCTTC	CASSQEPPLAGATEQFF
-	TRBV7-2	TRBJ2-1	TRBD2	TGTGCCAGCAGCTTCGGACTAGCGGGAGGGCGATACAATGAGCAGTTCTTC	CASSFGLAGGRYNEQFF
-	TRBV6-5	TRBJ2-3	TRBD2	TGTGCCAGCAGTTTGGGGGGGTTACGCACAGATACGCAGTATTTT	CASSLGGLRTDTQYF
-	TRBV6-5	TRBJ1-5	-	TGTGCCAGCAGGACTCGGTGGAGCAATCAGCCCCAGCATTTT	CASRTRWSNQPQHF
-	TRBV15	TRBJ2-3	TRBD2	TGTGCCACCAGCAGACCCGGACTAGCGGGAACAGATACGCAGTATTTT	CATSRPGLAGTDTQYF
-	TRBV5-6	TRBJ2-1	-	TGTGCCAGCAGCTCGGACAGCTACAATGAGCAGTTCTTC	CASSSDSYNEQFF
-	TRBV5-1	TRBJ2-4	-	TGCGCCAGCAGCCCGACTGCTCCCAAAAACATTCAGTACTTC	CASSPTAPKNIQYF
-	TRBV6-6	TRBJ2-7	-	TGTGCCAGCAGTTACCCTACAGGCTACGAGCAGTACTTC	CASSYPTGYEQYF
-	TRBV28	TRBJ1-5	-	TGTGCCAGCAGTTTATCCCCCCGCAGGGGCAATCAGCCCCAGCATTTT	CASSLSPRRGNQPQHF
once	TRBV5-5	TRBJ1-5	-	TGTGCCAGCAGCTTGGGGCAGGGCAAGGACAATCAGCCCCAGCATTTT	CASSLGQGKDNQPQHF
-	TRBV5-5	TRBJ2-2	-	TGTGCCAGCAGCTTGAGGAGTCTAGCTTTAACCGGGGAGCTGTTTTTT	CASSLRSLALTGELFF
few	TRBV12-5	TRBJ1-5	-	TGTGCTAGTGGTTTGGAAACGGACAGTCATAGCAATCAGCCCCAGCATTTT	CASGLETDSHSNQPQHF
-	TRBV4-1	TRBJ2-5	TRBD2	TGCGCCAGCAGCTCCCGGACTAGCGGGAGGAAGGAGACCCAGTACTTC	CASSSRTSGRKETQYF
-	TRBV7-8	TRBJ1-1	TRBD1	TGTGCCAGCAGCTTACGCCCCGGGGACAGGCTAAACACTGAAGCTTTCTTT	CASSLRPGDRLNTEAFF
-	TRBV6-1	TRBJ2-3	-	TGTGCCAGCAGTGAAGGTAGAGGGAATCATTTATGGGTCACAGATACGCAGTATTTT	CASSEGRGNHLWVTDTQYF
-	TRBV27	TRBJ2-7	-	TGTGCCAGCAGTTTAGGACTAACCTACGAGCAGTACTTC	CASSLGLTYEQYF
-	TRBV6-6	TRBJ2-1	TRBD2	TGTGCCAGCAGCCTGACTAGCGGGAGCCTTTACAATGAGCAGTTCTTC	CASSLTSGSLYNEQFF
once	TRBV6-6	TRBJ2-3	TRBD2	TGTGCCAGCAGTTACCCTAGCGGGGGTGGGACAGATACGCAGTATTTT	CASSYPSGGGTDTQYF
-	TRBV25-1	TRBJ1-5	-	TGTGCCAGCAGCCCCCGATCAGATAGCAATCAGCCCCAGCATTTT	CASSPRSDSNQPQHF
-	TRBV28	TRBJ1-4	-	TGTGCCAGCAGTCCCCAGGGAGAAAAACTGTTTTTT	CASSPQGEKLFF
-	TRBV29-1	TRBJ2-7	TRBD1	TGCAGCGCCGAAGCAGGGGGCGGGCACGAGCAGTACTTC	CSAEAGGGHEQYF
-	TRBV14	TRBJ2-2	TRBD2	TGTGCCAGCAGCCAGGCGACTAGCGGCGTCGGCGGGGAGCTGTTTTTT	CASSQATSGVGGELFF
-	TRBV5-4	TRBJ2-7	TRBD2	TGTGCCAGCAGCCGGGGGGGAAATGAGCAGTACTTC	CASSRGGNEQYF
-	TRBV6-5	TRBJ1-2	-	TGTGCCAGCAGTTACGGACAGAAGAGCTATGGCTACACCTTC	CASSYGQKSYGYTF
-	TRBV7-3	TRBJ2-5	TRBD2	TGTGCCAGCAGCTCCTTCGGACTAGCGGGAATCGGAGGAGAGACCCAGTACTTC	CASSSFGLAGIGGETQYF
-	TRBV7-6	TRBJ1-6	-	TGTGCCAGCAGCTTAGTCGGGGTTCTACCATCAAGTTCTAATTCACCCCTCCACTTT	CASSLVGVLPSSSNSPLHF
-	TRBV9	TRBJ1-4	-	TGTGCCAGCAGCGTAGGGTTCGCGCGTGAAAAACTGTTTTTT	CASSVGFAREKLFF
few	TRBV5-4	TRBJ2-1	-	TGTGCCAGCAGCCCCGGAGGGGGCGGGGATGAGCAGTTCTTC	CASSPGGGGDEQFF
-	TRBV6-1	TRBJ1-1	-	TGTGCCAGCAGTGGGGCCGAAGCTTTCTTT	CASSGAEAFF
-	TRBV2	TRBJ2-3	TRBD2	TGTGCCAGCAGTACAAAGCGGGAGGGCCTCTGTACAGATACGCAGTATTTT	CASSTKREGLCTDTQYF
-	TRBV5-8	TRBJ2-1	-	TGTGCCAGCAGCTTGGTGCGCGATGAGCAGTTCTTC	CASSLVRDEQFF